Shown below are 32 T cell receptor beta chains from a single sample sequenced in a study of T cell responses to AZD1222 COVID-19 vaccine. The data were produced by immunoSEQ multiplex PCR, yet TCRdb's version contains in-frame clones alone and is incomplete. The repertoire consists of roughly 110,000 clones, with approximately 87% occurring once and the leading ten covering roughly 5.1%. The source was peripheral blood, collected on day 0 of AZD1222 vaccination. Receptor source: an adult in good health.

This chain links TRBV11-2 with TRBJ2-7, with a tentative D call TRBD2 (6 bases). Trimming removed 6 bases from V and 4 bases from J, with 10 bases in between. CDR1 and CDR2 from the germline V gene are SGHAT and FQNNGV. This CDR3 has 12 amino acids. The DNA for the CDR3 is TGTGCCAGCAGTTCAAGCGGGTACGAGCAGTACTTC. Translating it yields CASSSSGYEQYF.

On this clone itself: Other nucleotide sequences in the sample specify the same CDR3. V gene TRBV3-1 (or the pseudogene TRBV3-2) combines with J gene TRBJ1-2; D not certain. This CDR3 has 12 amino acids. Trimming shortened V by 0 bases and J by 8 bases, and 7 bases separated the two germline ends. The germline V gene encodes CDR1 LGHDT and CDR2 YNNKEL (reference sequence). The CDR3: CASSQEMVGYTF. In nucleotides, the CDR3 is TGTGCCAGCAGCCAAGAGATGGTAGGCTACACCTTC.

This clone was detected only a few times. The gene calls are TRBV5-1 and TRBJ1-2; D possibly corresponds to TRBD1 (5 bases). Looked up from germline, CDR1 is SGHRS and CDR2 is YFSETQ. Trimming cost V 4 bases and J 4 bases, with 11 bases left between them. CDR3 length: 13 residues. CDR3 loop: CASSIEGPYGYTF. CDR3 coding DNA: TGCGCCAGCAGCATCGAGGGGCCCTATGGCTACACCTTC.

Only one count was recorded for this clone. The chain uses TRBV5-1 and TRBJ1-1; 8 bases are a match to TRBD1. Germline V CDR1 and CDR2: SGHRS, YFSETQ. CDR3 length: 17 residues. The V gene end was trimmed by 5 bases and the J gene end by 0 bases; junction bases not matched to a gene: 12. The CDR3 sequence is CASRKDRVNLMNTEAFF. CDR3 sequence (DNA): TGCGCCAGCAGAAAGGACAGGGTAAATTTGATGAACACTGAAGCTTTCTTT.

The genes are TRBV7-3 and TRBJ2-2; D call uncertain. The CDR3 consists of 14 residues. V lost 5 bases, J lost 3 bases, and 10 bases lay in between. From germline, CDR1 is SGHTA and CDR2 FQGTGA. CDR3 bases: TGTGCCAGCAGCCCCGGGTCGGACACCGGGGAGCTGTTTTTT. This codes for CASSPGSDTGELFF.

In the case of this clone: Germline is not matched at one junction end, which may reflect a read error. The rearrangement joins TRBV3-1 (or the pseudogene TRBV3-2) to TRBJ2-5, with D possibly being TRBD2 (6 bases). This CDR3 has 15 residues. CDR1 LGHDT and CDR2 YNNKEL come from the germline V gene (reference sequence). The CDR3 here is CVSTRRRGVRETQYF. As DNA, the CDR3 is TGTGTCAGCACACGCAGGAGGGGAGTGCGGGAGACCCAGTACTTC.

This clone was found once. The genes are TRBV13 and TRBJ1-2; D may be TRBD1 (6 bases). The CDR3 is 15 residues long. Deletions cut 0 bases from V and 4 bases from J, with 12 bases between. The germline gives CDR1 PRHDT, CDR2 FYEKMQ (reference sequence). In DNA form, the CDR3 reads TGTGCCAGCAGCTTAGGCGGGACGGACAGCTATGGCTACACCTTC. Translating gives CASSLGGTDSYGYTF.

The chain employs TRBV10-3 and TRBJ1-2; D unresolved. The germline gives CDR1 ENHRY, CDR2 SYGVKD. Trimming shortened V by 4 bases and J by 11 bases, and 14 bases separated the two germline ends. There are 12 residues in the CDR3. The CDR3 coding sequence is TGTGCCATCAGTGTCGAGTGGGGAATATACACCTTC. This sequence encodes CAISVEWGIYTF.

This clone appeared a few times. J is TRBJ1-6 and V is TRBV9, with 9 nucleotides matching TRBD1. The length of the CDR3 is 16 residues. V shed 3 bases and J 7 bases; nucleotides not matched to a gene: 8. Germline CDR1 is SGDLS and CDR2 is YYNGEE. DNA of the CDR3: TGTGCCAGCAGCGACCAACAGGGGGCGCGGAATTCACCCCTCCACTTT. It specifies CASSDQQGARNSPLHF. The variable domain in full, completed from reference TRBV9 and TRBJ1-6, reads DSGVTQTPKHLITATGQRVTLRCSPRSGDLSVYWYQQSLDQGLQFLIQYYNGEERAKGNILERFSAQQFPDLHSELNLSSLELGDSALYFCASSDQQGARNSPLHFGNGTRLTVT.

V is TRBV29-1 and J is TRBJ2-1, with 7 bases aligning to TRBD1. In germline, CDR1 is SQVTM, CDR2 ANQGSEA. The CDR3 covers 15 residues. J lost 9 bases, V lost 2 bases, and 13 bases had no gene match. The CDR3, as DNA: TGCAGCGTTGAACCTATGACAGGGTCAGGGGGTGAGCAGTTCTTC. Translating gives CSVEPMTGSGGEQFF.

CDR3 sequence: CASSLSSPAASLSGNTIYF. The CDR3, as DNA: TGTGCCAGCAGTTTATCGTCCCCTGCGGCGTCCCTCTCTGGAAACACCATATATTTT. The chain uses TRBV27 and TRBJ1-3, with unresolved D. V was trimmed by 0 bases and J by 0 bases, leaving 18 bases between them. The CDR3 runs 19 residues. Germline loops: CDR1 MNHEY, CDR2 SMNVEV (reference sequence).

As to this clone: This sample also contains other DNA sequences that code for the same CDR3. This chain links TRBV3-1 (or the pseudogene TRBV3-2) with TRBJ1-5, with 8 nucleotides matching TRBD1. The CDR3 spans 16 residues. Trimming took 3 bases from V and 2 from J; bases not matched to a gene: 6. CDR1 and CDR2 (germline): LGHDT, YNNKEL (reference sequence). This chain's CDR3 is CASSQAGTGGNQPQHF. Written as DNA, the CDR3 is TGTGCCAGCAGCCAGGCCGGGACAGGTGGCAATCAGCCCCAGCATTTT.

V gene TRBV7-9 combines with J gene TRBJ1-1; D call uncertain. This CDR3 is built from 12 residues. The ends were cut back, 5 bases at V and 4 bases at J, with 8 bases in the middle. The germline gives CDR1 SEHNR, CDR2 FQNEAQ (reference sequence). The CDR3, as DNA: TGTGCCAGCAGCCCCGTAGGCACTGAAGCTTTCTTT. Translating it yields CASSPVGTEAFF.

This sequence joins TRBV9 and TRBJ2-1; TRBD2 aligns across 7 bases. There are 16 residues in the CDR3. From germline, CDR1 is SGDLS and CDR2 YYNGEE. V lost 4 bases and J lost 3; bases outside the gene matches: 10. CDR3 residues: CASSPRTSPGYNEQFF. The CDR3 nucleotides are TGTGCCAGCAGCCCCCGGACTAGTCCCGGCTACAATGAGCAGTTCTTC.

A single count supports this clone. The chain links TRBV10-3 to TRBJ1-1; D remains ambiguous. The CDR3 contains 12 residues. The germline CDR1 and CDR2 sequences are ENHRY and SYGVKD. Trimming pared 6 bases from V and 1 base from J, leaving 6 bases between. The CDR3 DNA follows: TGTGCCATCAGAGCAGGGAACACTGAAGCTTTCTTT. Its translation is CAIRAGNTEAFF.

The CDR3 protein is CASSESGGRNTEAFF. The CDR3 DNA is TGTGCCAGCAGTGAATCTGGGGGAAGGAACACTGAAGCTTTCTTT. This chain links TRBV25-1 with TRBJ1-1, with D perhaps TRBD1 (5 bases). CDR1 MGHDK and CDR2 SYGVNS come from the germline V gene. With 1 base removed from V and 1 base from J, the gap between germline ends came to 10 bases. The CDR3 spans 15 residues.

The chain is built from TRBV11-2 and TRBJ2-3; unclear D gene. V lost 1 base to trimming and J lost 0 bases, with 14 bases between them. The CDR3 has 17 residues. Germline V gene data show CDR1 as SGHAT and CDR2 as FQNNGV. In nucleotides, the CDR3 is TGTGCCAGCAGCTTAGGTAGCCTCGGCGGTAGCACAGATACGCAGTATTTT. It translates to CASSLGSLGGSTDTQYF.

The chain couples TRBV11-2 to TRBJ2-7; 7 bases are shared with TRBD2. Losses at the gene ends were 0 bases for V and 2 bases for J; bases not matched to a gene: 10. The CDR3 totals 17 residues. Germline V CDR1 and CDR2: SGHAT, FQNNGV. CDR3 amino acids: CASSLDVRDYPTYEQYF. The CDR3 bases are TGTGCCAGCAGCTTAGATGTCCGGGACTACCCGACCTACGAGCAGTACTTC.

The V gene is TRBV5-1, the J gene TRBJ1-1; 7 nucleotides line up with TRBD1. The V segment lost 4 bases and the J segment 7 bases; nucleotides outside the gene matches: 7. In germline, CDR1 is SGHRS, CDR2 YFSETQ. CDR3 size: 13 residues. Here the CDR3 reads CASSLDRKVEAFF. The DNA of the CDR3 is TGCGCCAGCAGCCTGGACAGGAAAGTTGAAGCTTTCTTT.

The rearrangement joins TRBV3-1 (or the pseudogene TRBV3-2) to TRBJ1-2, with a possible D match to TRBD1 (5 bases). CDR1 is LGHDT, CDR2 YNNKEL, per germline (reference sequence). Trimming removed 5 bases at V and 4 bases at J, with 14 bases between. The CDR3 runs 14 residues. This CDR3 reads CASSSGAASYGYTF. In nucleotides, the CDR3 is TGTGCCAGCAGCAGTGGGGCGGCGTCCTATGGCTACACCTTC.

The genes are TRBV3-1 (or the pseudogene TRBV3-2) and TRBJ2-1, with a possible D match to TRBD2 (5 bases). V was pared by 4 bases and J by 0 bases, with 13 bases between. Germline lookup yields CDR1 LGHDT and CDR2 YNNKEL (reference sequence). This CDR3 spans 16 amino acids. CDR3 protein: CASSPERKSSYNEQFF. CDR3 in DNA: TGTGCCAGCAGCCCCGAGCGGAAAAGCTCCTACAATGAGCAGTTCTTC.

The chain joins TRBV14 to TRBJ2-1; D could derive from TRBD1 or TRBD2 (5 bases each). CDR3 size: 17 residues. Germline loops: CDR1 SGHDN, CDR2 FVKESK. Trimming shortened V by 1 base and J by 2 bases, and 15 bases separated the two germline ends. Written as DNA, the CDR3 is TGTGCCAGCAGCCAAGTCCCTGGGGGTAGCGCCTACAATGAGCAGTTCTTC. Protein sequence: CASSQVPGGSAYNEQFF.

This clone was counted a single time. The chain combines TRBV10-3 with TRBJ1-2; 7 bases match TRBD1. Germline CDR1 reads ENHRY; CDR2 reads SYGVKD. This CDR3 spans 13 amino acids. V shed 10 bases, J shed 6 bases, and the junction held 11 bases outside the gene matches. CDR3: CATQSTGDDGYTF. In DNA, the CDR3 is TGTGCCACCCAGAGCACAGGGGACGATGGCTACACCTTC.

This sequence joins TRBV3-1 (or the pseudogene TRBV3-2) and TRBJ2-1, with unresolved D. V lost 4 bases and J 6 bases, leaving 13 bases between the germline ends. Germline lookup yields CDR1 LGHDT and CDR2 YNNKEL (reference sequence). The CDR3 contains 14 residues. In DNA form, the CDR3 reads TGTGCCAGCAGCCCCCCTGCAGTAGGCAATGAGCAGTTCTTC. This gives the protein CASSPPAVGNEQFF.

J is TRBJ1-1 and V is TRBV3-1 (or the pseudogene TRBV3-2); D gene ambiguous. This CDR3 region has 13 residues. The V gene lost 1 base and the J gene lost 6 bases, with 9 bases spanning the gap. Germline CDR1 LGHDT, CDR2 YNNKEL (reference sequence). The CDR3 protein is CASSQGVPPEAFF. CDR3 nucleotide sequence: TGTGCCAGCAGCCAAGGGGTGCCGCCTGAAGCTTTCTTT.

The rearrangement joins TRBV28 to TRBJ1-4; a possible D gene is TRBD1 (6 bases). Germline V CDR1 and CDR2: MDHEN, SYDVKM. Trimming took 5 bases from V and 12 from J, leaving 22 bases between them. The CDR3 consists of 15 residues. CDR3 in amino acids: CASSPPGQSRAELFF. DNA for the CDR3: TGTGCCAGCAGTCCCCCCGGACAGTCCCGAGCCGAACTGTTTTTT. The full variable domain, completed using reference TRBV28 and TRBJ1-4, is DVKVTQSSRYLVKRTGEKVFLECVQDMDHENMFWYRQDPGLGLRLIYFSYDVKMKEKGDIPEGYSVSREKKERFSLILESASTNQTSMYLCASSPPGQSRAELFFGSGTQLSVL.

The rearrangement joins TRBV9 to TRBJ1-2, with D uncertain. Germline CDR1 and CDR2: SGDLS and YYNGEE. The CDR3 consists of 13 residues. V lost 3 bases, J lost 3 bases, and 9 bases lay in between. CDR3 nucleotide sequence: TGTGCCAGCAGCGCGTCAGGAGACTATGGCTACACCTTC. Translating it yields CASSASGDYGYTF.

About this clone: The same CDR3 is also encoded by other DNA sequences in this sample. The chain carries TRBV28 and TRBJ2-7; D not certain. V gave up 4 bases and J gave up 3 bases, with 4 bases separating them. Per germline, CDR1 MDHEN and CDR2 SYDVKM. This CDR3 spans 11 amino acids. The DNA for the CDR3 is TGTGCCAGCAGTTCCATCTACGAGCAGTACTTC. It yields the protein CASSSIYEQYF.

CDR3 bases: TGTGCCAGCAGTTTTCCGACAGGGGGCCTGTTAAACCCTGAAAAACTGTTTTTT. Its translation: CASSFPTGGLLNPEKLFF. The chain employs TRBV28 and TRBJ1-4; 10 bases are a match to TRBD1. V gave up 3 bases and J gave up 7 bases; unmatched junction bases: 14. This CDR3 has 18 amino acids. Germline CDR1 is MDHEN and CDR2 is SYDVKM.

The V and J genes are TRBV27 and TRBJ1-6; no clear D. Trimming took 4 bases from V and 5 from J, leaving 9 bases between them. This CDR3 region has 14 residues. Germline-derived CDR1 and CDR2 are MNHEY and SMNVEV (reference sequence). CDR3 DNA sequence: TGTGCCAGCAGTTCCGAGTGGAATAATTCACCCCTCCACTTT. Amino acids: CASSSEWNNSPLHF.

The rearrangement links TRBV30 to TRBJ1-6; no firm D call. The CDR3 is made up of 14 amino acids. Germline V gene data show CDR1 as GTSNPN and CDR2 as SVGIG (reference sequence). V was shortened by 4 bases and J by 3 bases, with 10 bases between the two germline ends. CDR3 sequence (DNA): TGTGCCTGGATCAAAAGAGACTATAATTCACCCCTCCACTTT. Translated, it gives CAWIKRDYNSPLHF. Using reference TRBV30 and TRBJ1-6 for the parts outside the CDR3, the full variable domain is SQTIHQWPATLVQPVGSPLSLECTVEGTSNPNLYWYRQAAGRGLQLLFYSVGIGQISSEVPQNLSASRPQDRQFILSSKKLLLSDSGFYLCAWIKRDYNSPLHFGNGTRLTVT.

The chain joins TRBV7-3 to TRBJ1-6; no definite D call. The germline CDR1 and CDR2 sequences are SGHTA and FQGTGA. V was clipped by 5 bases and J by 6 bases, with 11 bases between them. The CDR3 totals 14 residues. The CDR3 sequence: CASSRTGLNSPLHF. The CDR3 DNA sequence: TGTGCCAGCAGCAGGACTGGGCTTAATTCACCCCTCCACTTT. The full variable domain, in which reference TRBV7-3 and TRBJ1-6 provide the parts outside the CDR3, is GAGVSQTPSNKVTEKGKYVELRCDPISGHTALYWYRQSLGQGPEFLIYFQGTGAADDSGLPNDRFFAVRPEGSVSTLKIQRTERGDSAVYLCASSRTGLNSPLHFGNGTRLTVT.